A selection of T cell receptor beta chains follows, all from one sample in a study of blood T cells in healthy people across ages. TCRdb reprocessed the 5' RACE reads via MiXCR and lists one record per CDR3 protein. This sample yields roughly 680,000 distinct CDR3 sequences, of which around 48% are seen a single time; under 35% belongs to the top ten. Sequencing was done on a sample of blood. All receptors derive from a woman aged 55-70 years in good health. The CDR3 runs from the conserved cysteine through the conserved F or W. A D gene is named only where the DNA matches it firmly. Clone size is stated in some rows and not others, as once, few, many or a class when expanded.

NA	TRBV7-2	NA	TRBJ2-7	CASSSGRGEQYF	TGTGCCAGCTCTTCGGGTAGGGGCGAGCAGTACTTC
TRBD2	TRBV27	NA	TRBJ2-1	CASSLMLAGVGNEQFF	TGTGCCAGCAGTTTAATGCTAGCGGGAGTTGGAAATGAGCAGTTCTTC
NA	TRBV5-6	NA	TRBJ1-2	CASSQPPGTDHYGYTF	TGTGCCAGCAGCCAACCTCCGGGGACGGATCACTATGGCTACACCTTC
TRBD1	TRBV4-3	NA	TRBJ2-5	CASSQGGQGDLETQYF	TGCGCCAGCAGCCAAGGGGGACAGGGCGACTTGGAGACCCAGTACTTC
TRBD1	TRBV6-5	NA	TRBJ2-7	CATAGTGANSYEQYF	TGTGCCACCGCGGGTACAGGGGCCAACTCCTACGAGCAGTACTTC
NA	TRBV5-6	many	TRBJ1-6	CASSLRPYANSPLHF	TGTGCCAGCAGCTTGCGTCCGTACGCCAATTCACCCCTCCACTTT
NA	TRBV7-2	NA	TRBJ1-1	CASSFTGTGNTEAFF	TGTGCCAGCAGCTTCACCGGGACGGGGAACACTGAAGCTTTCTTT
TRBD2	TRBV27	NA	TRBJ2-1	CASSLVSSGRNEQFF	TGTGCCAGCAGTTTAGTGTCTAGCGGGAGAAATGAGCAGTTCTTC
NA	TRBV4-1	NA	TRBJ1-1	CASSLRTLVRTEAFF	TGCGCCAGCAGCCTTCGGACCCTAGTGAGGACTGAAGCTTTCTTT
NA	TRBV5-1	NA	TRBJ2-7	CASSFTGHSYEQYF	TGCGCCAGCAGCTTCACGGGCCACTCCTACGAGCAGTACTTC
TRBD2	TRBV5-4	NA	TRBJ2-7	CASSLDPYSGMGNEQYF	TGTGCCAGCAGCCTAGACCCCTATAGCGGGATGGGAAACGAGCAGTACTTC
NA	TRBV7-3	few	TRBJ1-6	CASSSPGNNSPLHF	TGTGCCAGCAGCTCCCCCGGAAATAATTCACCCCTCCACTTT
NA	TRBV18	NA	TRBJ2-7	CASTSDREAGRDEQYF	TGTGCCAGCACCTCCGATAGGGAGGCAGGGCGCGACGAGCAGTACTTC
TRBD1	TRBV25-1	few	TRBJ2-5	CASTKRGQGQETQYF	TGTGCCAGCACTAAGAGAGGACAGGGGCAAGAGACCCAGTACTTC
TRBD2	TRBV29-1	NA	TRBJ2-2	CSVEVTGGLTGELFF	TGCAGCGTTGAAGTGACGGGAGGGTTGACCGGGGAGCTGTTTTTT
NA	TRBV29-1	NA	TRBJ2-3	CSVEGSFIGAADTQYF	TGCAGCGTTGAAGGCTCATTTATCGGAGCCGCAGATACGCAGTATTTT
TRBD2	TRBV7-2	few	TRBJ2-1	CASSSGLAGGIYNEQFF	TGTGCCAGCAGCTCGGGACTAGCGGGAGGGATCTACAATGAGCAGTTCTTC
TRBD2	TRBV29-1	NA	TRBJ2-1	CSVGRVLADAGEQFF	TGCAGCGTTGGGCGAGTACTAGCGGACGCAGGGGAGCAGTTCTTC
NA	TRBV15	few	TRBJ2-3	CATRQAVDTQYF	TGTGCCACCAGACAAGCAGTAGATACGCAGTATTTT
NA	TRBV5-5	NA	TRBJ1-6	CASSLGPVAVSPLHF	TGTGCCAGCAGCTTGGGACCGGTGGCAGTCTCACCCCTCCACTTT
TRBD2	TRBV7-8	few	TRBJ2-5	CASSLSSTSGIQETQYF	TGTGCCAGCAGCTTGTCATCGACTAGCGGGATCCAAGAGACCCAGTACTTC
NA	TRBV5-1	NA	TRBJ2-7	CASSSSEPSYNEQYF	TGCGCCAGCAGCTCTAGCGAGCCCTCCTACAATGAGCAGTACTTC
NA	TRBV4-3	few	TRBJ2-4	CASSQDTSGRGKNIQYF	TGCGCCAGCAGCCAAGATACGTCGGGGCGCGGCAAAAACATTCAGTACTTC
TRBD1	TRBV4-2	NA	TRBJ2-2	CASSQDGTGNTGELFF	TGTGCCAGCAGCCAAGATGGGACAGGGAACACCGGGGAGCTGTTTTTT
NA	TRBV7-2	NA	TRBJ2-3	CASSFRGIRDTQYF	TGTGCCAGCAGCTTCAGGGGCATCAGAGATACGCAGTATTTT
TRBD1	TRBV7-9	NA	TRBJ1-1	CASSVGQEGTEAFF	TGTGCCAGCAGCGTGGGACAGGAGGGCACTGAAGCTTTCTTT
NA	TRBV29-1	few	TRBJ2-5	CSVEEGNETQYF	TGCAGCGTTGAAGAGGGAAACGAGACCCAGTACTTC
TRBD2	TRBV25-1	NA	TRBJ2-7	CASSEAGGAYEQYF	TGTGCCAGCAGTGAAGCGGGAGGGGCCTACGAGCAGTACTTC
NA	TRBV29-1	few	TRBJ2-7	CSVDGDADYEQYF	TGCAGCGTTGATGGGGACGCAGACTACGAGCAGTACTTC
NA	TRBV20-1	NA	TRBJ1-1	CSARFRDTEAFF	TGCAGTGCTAGGTTTCGGGACACTGAAGCTTTCTTT
NA	TRBV7-9	NA	TRBJ2-7	CASSLVRGNSYNEQYF	TGTGCCAGCAGCTTAGTACGAGGGAACTCCTACAATGAGCAGTACTTC
NA	TRBV7-6	once	TRBJ2-1	CASSSRLNTGSSYNEQFF	TGTGCCAGCAGCTCCCGCCTAAACACAGGGAGCTCCTACAATGAGCAGTTCTTC
NA	TRBV27	NA	TRBJ2-1	CASSFLGLFYNEQFF	TGTGCCAGCAGTTTCCTAGGACTCTTTTACAATGAGCAGTTCTTC
NA	TRBV27	NA	TRBJ2-7	CASSLGPGPYEQYF	TGTGCCAGCAGTTTAGGCCCGGGCCCTTACGAGCAGTACTTC
TRBD2	TRBV10-3	NA	TRBJ2-7	CAIGVWDSGREYF	TGTGCCATCGGGGTGTGGGATAGCGGGAGAGAGTACTTC
TRBD1	TRBV27	NA	TRBJ2-3	CARVGQGRSIDTQYF	TGTGCCAGGGTTGGACAGGGTAGGAGCATAGATACGCAGTATTTT
TRBD1	TRBV18	NA	TRBJ2-7	CASSPPGQGEEIQYF	TGTGCCAGCTCACCCCCGGGACAGGGGGAAGAGATCCAGTACTTC
NA	TRBV4-3	few	TRBJ1-2	CASSQDEGGAGYGYTF	TGCGCCAGCAGCCAAGATGAAGGAGGGGCGGGCTATGGCTACACCTTC
NA	TRBV3-1	NA	TRBJ1-4	CASSQSGTSLGAEKLFF	TGTGCCAGCAGCCAATCCGGGACAAGCCTTGGAGCTGAAAAACTGTTTTTT
NA	TRBV20-1	NA	TRBJ2-5	CSASGQGGLETQYF	TGCAGTGCTAGTGGACAGGGAGGGTTGGAGACCCAGTACTTC
TRBD1	TRBV29-1	NA	TRBJ2-7	CSVRTGYYEQYF	TGCAGCGTCAGGACAGGGTACTACGAGCAGTACTTC
NA	TRBV7-2	NA	TRBJ1-4	CASSFGTPVGKLFF	TGTGCCAGCAGCTTCGGGACACCCGTCGGGAAACTGTTTTTT
NA	TRBV7-2	few	TRBJ2-7	CASSRPGTGIYEQYF	TGTGCCAGCAGCCGACCCGGGACCGGGATCTACGAGCAGTACTTC
NA	TRBV12-3/TRBV12-4	few	TRBJ2-3	CASSPGTRFMTDTQYF	TGTGCCAGCAGCCCCGGGACCCGATTTATGACAGATACGCAGTATTTT
TRBD1	TRBV20-1	once	TRBJ1-2	CSARDIRDRATGYTF	TGCAGTGCTAGAGATATTCGGGACAGGGCTACTGGCTACACCTTC
NA	TRBV20-1	few	TRBJ2-3	CSATVPLGTDTQYF	TGCAGTGCCACCGTCCCCTTAGGCACAGATACGCAGTATTTT
NA	TRBV3-1	NA	TRBJ1-6	CASSQGGGANSPLHF	TGTGCCAGCAGCCAAGGCGGGGGCGCAAATTCACCCCTCCACTTT
NA	TRBV5-1	NA	TRBJ2-7	CASSLLSGGYEQYF	TGCGCCAGCAGCTTGTTGAGTGGTGGCTACGAGCAGTACTTC
TRBD2	TRBV20-1	NA	TRBJ2-7	CSASARGGANYNEQYF	TGCAGTGCCTCCGCGAGGGGAGGGGCAAACTACAATGAGCAGTACTTC
TRBD1	TRBV4-1	NA	TRBJ1-2	CASSQGRGDRGGYTF	TGCGCCAGCAGCCAAGGACGGGGGGACAGGGGTGGCTACACCTTC
TRBD1	TRBV20-1	NA	TRBJ2-1	CSAYGQGHNNEQFF	TGCAGTGCCTATGGACAGGGGCACAACAATGAGCAGTTCTTC
TRBD1	TRBV6-5	few	TRBJ2-5	CASSGGQGWETQYF	TGTGCCAGCAGTGGGGGACAGGGTTGGGAGACCCAGTACTTC
TRBD1	TRBV28	NA	TRBJ2-2	CASSLRDSYTGELFF	TGTGCCAGCAGTTTAAGGGACAGCTACACCGGGGAGCTGTTTTTT
TRBD2	TRBV7-8	NA	TRBJ2-7	CASSLVASGRPYEQYF	TGTGCCAGCAGCTTAGTGGCTAGCGGGAGACCGTACGAGCAGTACTTC
NA	TRBV5-5	few	TRBJ2-2	CASSVGTPGSGELFF	TGTGCCAGCAGCGTAGGAACCCCAGGGTCCGGGGAGCTGTTTTTT
NA	TRBV7-8	NA	TRBJ1-1	CASSLVAPGSTEAFF	TGTGCCAGCAGCTTAGTGGCTCCAGGGAGCACTGAAGCTTTCTTT